This T cell receptor (beta chain) was sequenced in a study of T cell repertoires in cytomegalovirus infection. Across the whole study: HLA-B-restricted CMV epitopes that are well studied were used alongside recently identified HLA-C-restricted ones. Public TCR beta signatures indicated both CMV infection and matching HLA type. The study's findings and limits: Individuals carrying CMV plus the relevant HLA were identified by cumulative frequency of public TCR beta families. It was HLA-C-restricted CMV-specific TCR beta clonotypes that dominated the response ex vivo.

CDR3 length: 16 residues. J lost 1 base, V lost 0 bases, and 4 bases had no gene match. Per germline, CDR1 MNHEY and CDR2 SVGAGI. This clonotype was detected a few times. Its specificity is unknown. TCRdb redid the calling of the reads with MiXCR, one entry per CDR3 protein. The table includes some 700,000 distinct CDR3 sequences, roughly 36% detected once. The V call is TRBV6-5, the J call TRBJ2-3, with TRBD1 identical over 7 bases. Sequences were derived from cultured PBMCs, sampled from culture after CMV antigen stimulation. The sequence was collected from a human donor in good health (CMV status not recorded). Some clones in this sample may be carry-over from other donors' samples. The CDR3 sequence is CASSYSNTGGTDTQYF. The CDR3, as DNA: TGTGCCAGCAGTTACTCGAATACAGGGGGCACAGATACGCAGTATTTT.